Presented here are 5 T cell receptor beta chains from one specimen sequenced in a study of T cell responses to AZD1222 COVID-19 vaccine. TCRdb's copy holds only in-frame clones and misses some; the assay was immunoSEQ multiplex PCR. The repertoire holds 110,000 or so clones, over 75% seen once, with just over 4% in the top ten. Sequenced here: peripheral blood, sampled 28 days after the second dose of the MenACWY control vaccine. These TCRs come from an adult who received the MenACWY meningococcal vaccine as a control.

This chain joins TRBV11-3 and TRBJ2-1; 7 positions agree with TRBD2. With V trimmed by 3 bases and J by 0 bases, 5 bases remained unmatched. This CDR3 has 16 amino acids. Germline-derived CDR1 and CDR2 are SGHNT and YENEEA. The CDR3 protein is CASSLGGTYSYNEQFF. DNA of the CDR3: TGTGCCAGCAGCTTGGGGGGGACGTACTCCTACAATGAGCAGTTCTTC.

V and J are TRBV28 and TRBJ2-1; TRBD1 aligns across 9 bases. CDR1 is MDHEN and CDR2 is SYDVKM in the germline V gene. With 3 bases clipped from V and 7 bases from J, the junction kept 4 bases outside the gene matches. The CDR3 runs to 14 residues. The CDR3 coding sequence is TGTGCCAGCAGTTTCGGGACAGGGTCGAATGAGCAGTTCTTC. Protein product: CASSFGTGSNEQFF.

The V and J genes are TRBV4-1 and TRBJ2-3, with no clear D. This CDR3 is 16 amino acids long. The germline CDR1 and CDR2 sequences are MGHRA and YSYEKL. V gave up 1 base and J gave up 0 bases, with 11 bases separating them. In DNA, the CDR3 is TGCGCCAGCAGCCAAGCTCCCAGACCGAGCACAGATACGCAGTATTTT. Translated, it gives CASSQAPRPSTDTQYF.

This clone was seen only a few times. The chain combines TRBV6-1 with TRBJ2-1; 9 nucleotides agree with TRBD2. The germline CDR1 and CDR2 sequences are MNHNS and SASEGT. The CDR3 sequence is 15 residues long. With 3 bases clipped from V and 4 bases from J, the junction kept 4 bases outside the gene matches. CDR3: CASSDSSGEYNEQFF. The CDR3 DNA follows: TGTGCCAGCAGTGATTCTAGCGGGGAATACAATGAGCAGTTCTTC.

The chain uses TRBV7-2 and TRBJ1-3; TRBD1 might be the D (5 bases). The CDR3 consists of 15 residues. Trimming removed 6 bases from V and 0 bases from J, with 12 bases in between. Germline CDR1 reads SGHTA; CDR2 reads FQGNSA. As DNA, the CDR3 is TGTGCCAGCAGACAGGATATTAGCTCTGGAAACACCATATATTTT. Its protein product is CASRQDISSGNTIYF.